Presented here are 21 T cell receptor beta chains from one specimen sequenced in a study of T cell changes during pregnancy in multiple sclerosis (dated by TCRdb to about 2019). Libraries were constructed by the immunoSEQ multiplex PCR assay. TCRdb limited this immuneACCESS table to in-frame rearrangements with V and J called. A share of clones is missing; checked studies link under half to unresolved V genes, and the rest is unexplained. This sample gives some 80,000 clones in total; approximately 95% of them show up just once. Of the sample, approximately 0.15% is held by the ten largest clones. Sequencing used CD4+ T cells from peripheral blood mononuclear cells, obtained after pregnancy. Receptors originate from a female donor with multiple sclerosis, enrolled in a pregnancy study.

V is TRBV5-4 and J is TRBJ2-7; possibly TRBD1 for D (6 bases). V lost 4 bases, J lost 2 bases, and 22 bases lay in between. The CDR3 is 17 amino acids. The germline V gene encodes CDR1 SGHNT and CDR2 YYREEE (reference sequence). The CDR3 here is CASSGTKTGPYTYEQYF. The CDR3 DNA follows: TGTGCCAGCAGCGGAACCAAGACAGGTCCGTACACCTACGAGCAGTACTTC.

The chain combines TRBV5-5 with TRBJ2-1; TRBD1 is a possible D gene (5 bases). The V end was cut by 2 bases, the J end by 7 bases, with 7 bases between. The CDR3 totals 12 residues. Germline CDR1 and CDR2: SGHKS and YYEKEE (reference sequence). The CDR3 loop reads CASSFQGNEQFF. In DNA form, the CDR3 reads TGTGCCAGCAGCTTTCAGGGTAATGAGCAGTTCTTC. Together with reference TRBV5-5 and TRBJ2-1, the CDR3 gives the full variable domain: DAGVTQSPTHLIKTRGQQVTLRCSPISGHKSVSWYQQVLGQGPQFIFQYYEKEERGRGNFPDRFSARQFPNYSSELNVNALLLGDSALYLCASSFQGNEQFFGPGTRLTVL.

The J gene is TRBJ2-5, the V gene TRBV2; 7 nucleotides align to TRBD1. The V and J ends lost 6 bases and 5 bases, in that order; junction bases with no gene match: 6. The CDR3 length is 13 residues. The germline V gene encodes CDR1 SNHLY and CDR2 FYNNEI. The DNA for the CDR3 is TGTGCCAGCAGCTTGACAGGGTTGGAGACCCAGTACTTC. Translated, it gives CASSLTGLETQYF. Full variable domain (missing parts from reference TRBV2 and TRBJ2-5): EPEVTQTPSHQVTQMGQEVILRCVPISNHLYFYWYRQILGQKVEFLVSFYNNEISEKSEIFDDQFSVERPDGSNFTLKIRSTKLEDSAMYFCASSLTGLETQYFGPGTRLLVL.

The chain uses TRBV27 and TRBJ1-1, with a tentative D call TRBD1 (6 bases). The V gene's germline CDR1 is MNHEY and CDR2 SMNVEV (reference sequence). The CDR3 spans 15 residues. Deletions cut 4 bases from V and 4 bases from J, with 16 bases between. The CDR3 reads CASSYLTVRGTEAFF. The CDR3, as DNA: TGTGCCAGCAGTTACCTCACCGTCAGGGGCACTGAAGCTTTCTTT.

The V gene is TRBV5-1, the J gene TRBJ2-1; 8 positions agree with TRBD2. The CDR3 is 16 residues long. V was pared by 4 bases and J by 8 bases, with 14 bases of the junction left unmatched. In germline, CDR1 is SGHRS, CDR2 YFSETQ. The chain's CDR3 is CASSALERGSGDEQFF. Written as DNA, the CDR3 is TGCGCCAGCAGCGCACTCGAGCGGGGGTCCGGGGATGAGCAGTTCTTC.

CDR3 in DNA: TGTGCCAGTAGTATGGGGGGGGTAGCGGACACCTACGAGCAGTACTTC. It encodes CASSMGGVADTYEQYF. The rearrangement links TRBV19 to TRBJ2-7; 7 nucleotides line up with TRBD2. The trim removed 3 bases at V and 2 bases at J, leaving 10 bases unmatched. This CDR3 is 16 amino acids long. Germline-derived CDR1 and CDR2 are LNHDA and SQIVND (reference sequence).

The gene calls are TRBV28 and TRBJ2-6; 7 bases match TRBD1. CDR1 and CDR2 (germline): MDHEN, SYDVKM. The CDR3 contains 16 residues. V dropped 6 bases and J dropped 2; count of bases not matched to a gene: 7. The CDR3 nucleotides read TGTGCCAGCAGCAGCAGAGACAGGGCTGGGGCCAACGTCCTGACTTTC. It specifies CASSSRDRAGANVLTF.

The chain couples TRBV5-6 to TRBJ2-7; TRBD2 matches 8 bases. The trim removed 3 bases at V and 9 bases at J, leaving 8 bases unmatched. Looked up from germline, CDR1 is SGHDT and CDR2 is YYEEEE. The CDR3 runs 13 residues. The CDR3 loop is CASSWSGLAVQYF. As DNA, the CDR3 is TGTGCCAGCAGCTGGAGCGGACTAGCCGTGCAGTACTTC. The complete variable domain, with remaining parts taken from reference TRBV5-6 and TRBJ2-7, reads DAGVTQSPTHLIKTRGQQVTLRCSPKSGHDTVSWYQQALGQGPQFIFQYYEEEERQRGNFPDRFSGHQFPNYSSELNVNALLLGDSALYLCASSWSGLAVQYFGPGTRLTVT.

The chain employs TRBV28 and TRBJ1-5; 10 nucleotides align to TRBD1. The CDR3 contains 16 residues. The germline CDR1 and CDR2 sequences are MDHEN and SYDVKM. J gave up 2 bases and V 6 bases, and 7 bases lay outside the gene matches. The CDR3 region has the DNA TGTGCCAGCAGCACGACAGGGGGCTTGGGCAATCAGCCCCAGCATTTT. Translating gives CASSTTGGLGNQPQHF.

V usage is TRBV4-3 and J usage is TRBJ2-3, with 9 bases aligning to TRBD2. Germline V gene data show CDR1 as LGHNA and CDR2 as YSLEER. The CDR3 contains 18 residues. V was clipped by 3 bases and J by 3 bases; unmatched bases: 13. CDR3 DNA sequence: TGCGCCAGCAGCCATTCCAACCCACTAGCGGGTAGAACAGATACGCAGTATTTT. As protein: CASSHSNPLAGRTDTQYF.

The chain couples TRBV19 to TRBJ2-7, with 9 bases lining up with TRBD1. V was pared by 5 bases and J by 9 bases, with 11 bases of the junction left unmatched. The CDR3 has 14 amino acids. From germline, CDR1 is LNHDA and CDR2 SQIVND (reference sequence). The DNA of the CDR3 is TGTGCCAGTAGTGCAGGGACAGGGAAGGATGTGCAGTACTTC. As protein: CASSAGTGKDVQYF.

The chain combines TRBV7-2 with TRBJ2-7, with 7 bases matching TRBD1. The junction had 9 bases not matched to a gene; V was cut back by 2 bases and J by 2 bases. Germline CDR1 is SGHTA and CDR2 is FQGNSA. The CDR3 covers 16 residues. The CDR3 bases are TGTGCCAGCAGCTTATACGGCCGGGACAGCCCCTACGAGCAGTACTTC. Amino acid sequence: CASSLYGRDSPYEQYF.

The V and J genes are TRBV27 and TRBJ2-5; 10 bases fit TRBD2. Germline lookup yields CDR1 MNHEY and CDR2 SMNVEV (reference sequence). The CDR3 runs to 14 residues. V gave up 2 bases and J gave up 7 bases; unmatched junction bases: 4. The CDR3 region has the DNA TGTGCCAGCAGTTTACTAGCGGGAGTTGGGACCCAGTACTTC. Its translation is CASSLLAGVGTQYF.

The chain uses TRBV6-5 and TRBJ1-1; 8 bases agree with TRBD1. The CDR3 length is 15 residues. From germline, CDR1 is MNHEY and CDR2 SVGAGI. The V and J ends lost 6 bases and 1 base, in that order; junction bases with no gene match: 7. The CDR3 spells CASSDLGQGNTEAFF. The CDR3, as DNA: TGTGCCAGCAGCGATCTCGGACAGGGGAACACTGAAGCTTTCTTT.

The CDR3 DNA is TGTGCCAGCAGCCGTGGACTAGCGGGAAGCCCGGGCGAGCAGTACTTC. This translates into CASSRGLAGSPGEQYF. The chain has TRBV14 and TRBJ2-7; TRBD2 aligns across 12 bases. CDR1 is SGHDN and CDR2 is FVKESK in the germline V gene. The ends lost 4 bases at V and 6 bases at J; junction bases unmatched: 10. The CDR3 covers 16 residues.

This rearrangement joins TRBV6-5 to TRBJ2-3; D is possibly TRBD1 (5 bases). With 6 bases removed from V and 2 bases from J, the gap between germline ends came to 15 bases. The CDR3 extends over 15 amino acids. The germline CDR1 and CDR2 sequences are MNHEY and SVGAGI. CDR3 nucleotides: TGTGCCAGCAGGCAAGACAGAGACTTCACAGATACGCAGTATTTT. This encodes CASRQDRDFTDTQYF.

The rearrangement links TRBV28 to TRBJ1-1; 8 bases map to TRBD1. CDR1 MDHEN and CDR2 SYDVKM come from the germline V gene. The trim removed 2 bases at V and 4 bases at J, leaving 3 bases unmatched. There are 14 residues in the CDR3. The CDR3 is CASSLQGAGTEAFF. The DNA of the CDR3 is TGTGCCAGCAGTTTACAGGGGGCAGGCACTGAAGCTTTCTTT.

The chain recombines TRBV10-1 with TRBJ2-3; D may be TRBD2 (6 bases). Germline assignment: CDR1 WNHNN and CDR2 SYGVQD (reference sequence). The CDR3 contains 16 residues. Trimming left V 3 bases short and J 0 bases short, with 13 bases between. CDR3 sequence: CASSDLAGPSTDTQYF. The DNA of the CDR3 is TGCGCCAGCAGTGACCTCGCGGGACCTAGCACAGATACGCAGTATTTT.

V and J are TRBV10-3 and TRBJ1-1; D may be TRBD1 (6 bases). This CDR3 is built from 13 residues. Germline CDR1 is ENHRY and CDR2 is SYGVKD. The ends were cut back, 5 bases at V and 4 bases at J, with 11 bases in the middle. This CDR3 reads CAISYRVGTEAFF. The CDR3 bases are TGTGCCATCAGTTACAGGGTCGGCACTGAAGCTTTCTTT.

The V gene is TRBV4-3, the J gene TRBJ2-5; D is perhaps TRBD2 (6 bases). The CDR3 is 15 amino acids. Per the germline V gene, CDR1 is LGHNA and CDR2 is YSLEER. V lost 0 bases and J lost 9, with 17 bases in between. The CDR3 is CASSQDLGGRRAQYF. CDR3 DNA: TGCGCCAGCAGCCAAGATCTTGGGGGGAGGAGGGCCCAGTACTTC.

The genes are TRBV7-9 and TRBJ1-1; D is unclear. CDR3 length: 15 residues. V lost 2 bases, J lost 1 base, and 11 bases lay in between. Germline V lookup: CDR1 SEHNR, CDR2 FQNEAQ (reference sequence). The CDR3 bases are TGTGCCAGCAGCTTATCCAACTCGGGGAACACTGAAGCTTTCTTT. Translated, it gives CASSLSNSGNTEAFF.